What follows are 18 T cell receptor beta chains derived from one specimen sequenced in a study of T cells in Graves' hyperthyroidism and ophthalmopathy. Amplification yielded TCR beta CDR3 regions, with RNA transcripts as the source. A first-round RT-PCR of the TCR CDR3 used the HTBI primer set. Using its own MiXCR run on the multiplex PCR reads, TCRdb lists one record per CDR3 protein. The sample includes roughly 600,000 distinct CDR3 sequences, about 14% of them seen just once. Material: blood. The receptors here all came from a woman in her 50s with Graves' ophthalmopathy.

This clonotype was counted at least ten times. The rearrangement uses TRBV6-2 or TRBV6-3 and TRBJ2-1; 13 nucleotides agree with TRBD2. This CDR3 comprises 18 residues. Germline V gene sequence: CDR1 MNHEY, CDR2 SVGEGT. Trimming cost V 7 bases and J 7 bases; bases outside gene matches: 16. CDR3 coding DNA: TGTGCCAGCAAAGATGGACTAGCGGGAGTTACGGCTGGAAATGAGCAGTTCTTC. It yields the protein CASKDGLAGVTAGNEQFF.

CDR3 sequence: CASSWTGTSGRSSYNEQFF. The CDR3 nucleotides are TGCGCCAGCAGCTGGACCGGGACTAGCGGGAGGAGCTCCTACAATGAGCAGTTCTTC. The chain links TRBV5-1 to TRBJ2-1, with 15 bases fitting TRBD2. The trim removed 3 bases at V and 0 bases at J, leaving 7 bases unmatched. Germline V gene data show CDR1 as SGHRS and CDR2 as YFSETQ. CDR3 length: 19 amino acids.

This clonotype was found many times. The chain uses TRBV20-1 and TRBJ2-7; no firm D call. The V gene lost 1 base and the J gene lost 2 bases, with 9 bases spanning the gap. In germline, CDR1 is DFQATT, CDR2 SNEGSKA (reference sequence). The CDR3 spans 13 residues. CDR3 sequence (DNA): TGCAGTGCTAGAGGGCGTCAGACCTACGAGCAGTACTTC. It yields the protein CSARGRQTYEQYF.

This clonotype was found a few times. The J gene is TRBJ2-2, the V gene TRBV19; 8 bases map to TRBD1. The CDR3 covers 17 residues. Germline V gene sequence: CDR1 LNHDA, CDR2 SQIVND (reference sequence). V was clipped by 4 bases and J by 6 bases; unmatched bases: 13. CDR3 region: CASSNRGGTGPPGELFF. DNA for the CDR3: TGTGCCAGTAGTAACCGAGGGGGGACAGGACCACCCGGGGAGCTGTTTTTT.

This clonotype occurred many times. The chain uses TRBV9 and TRBJ1-2; D unclear. The CDR3 extends over 14 amino acids. Germline V gene lookup returns CDR1 SGDLS and CDR2 YYNGEE. The ends were cut back, 3 bases at V and 3 bases at J, with 12 bases in the middle. The chain's CDR3 is CASSGAEWDYGYTF. The CDR3 DNA sequence: TGTGCCAGCAGCGGGGCGGAGTGGGACTATGGCTACACCTTC.

This clonotype was observed at least ten times. This chain uses TRBV12-3 or TRBV12-4 with TRBJ2-7, with 8 bases identical to TRBD1. The CDR3 runs to 19 residues. V dropped 6 bases and J dropped 3; count of bases not matched to a gene: 22. For the CDR3, the DNA is TGTGCCAGCAGGGAAAGGGGGACAGGCCGTGTTCGGGTTGGCTACGAGCAGTACTTC. Translated: CASRERGTGRVRVGYEQYF.

This clonotype was found a few times. A single base separates this from a much larger clone, so it may be a read error. The chain uses TRBV11-1 and TRBJ2-3; the match to TRBD1 covers 7 bases. The V gene's germline CDR1 is SGHAT and CDR2 FQDESV (reference sequence). The CDR3 has 17 amino acids. This CDR3 reads CASSKPTGTASTDTRYF. CDR3 DNA sequence: TGTGCCAGCAGCAAACCGACAGGGACCGCTAGCACAGATACGCGGTATTTT.

At least ten counts were recorded for this clonotype. This chain uses TRBV4-3 with TRBJ2-1, with TRBD2 matching over 7 bases. Trimming removed 4 bases from V and 2 bases from J; junction bases left unmatched: 14. The CDR3 sequence is 18 residues long. In germline, CDR1 is LGHNA, CDR2 YSLEER. CDR3 residues: CASSPESSGGRAYNEQFF. CDR3 coding DNA: TGCGCCAGCAGCCCAGAGAGTAGTGGTGGGAGGGCCTACAATGAGCAGTTCTTC.

This clonotype was counted at least ten times. The V call is TRBV28, the J call TRBJ1-1, with D uncertain. CDR1 and CDR2 (germline): MDHEN, SYDVKM. V dropped 5 bases and J dropped 2 bases, with 9 bases sitting between them. This CDR3 has 13 residues. CDR3: CASSERTNTEAFF. DNA for the CDR3: TGTGCCAGCAGTGAGAGAACCAACACTGAAGCTTTCTTT.

This clonotype was detected a few times. The rearrangement joins TRBV7-2 to TRBJ2-3, with 9 bases fitting TRBD2. The CDR3 loop spans 15 amino acids. CDR1 and CDR2 (germline): SGHTA, FQGNSA. Trimming cost V 5 bases and J 1 base; bases outside gene matches: 4. CDR3 DNA sequence: TGTGCCAGCAGCGCATGGACTAGCGGCACAGATACGCAGTATTTT. This codes for CASSAWTSGTDTQYF.

This clonotype showed up many times. The CDR3 DNA reads as TGTGCCAGCAGTCCCACATTGGCCGTCACTAGACCATCCTACGAGCAGTACTTC. Encoded protein: CASSPTLAVTRPSYEQYF. The J gene is TRBJ2-7, the V gene TRBV28; possible D gene TRBD2, 5 bases. CDR1 MDHEN and CDR2 SYDVKM come from the germline V gene. The V and J ends lost 5 bases and 1 base respectively, with 24 bases between them. The CDR3 length is 18 residues.

This clonotype was observed many times. The chain employs TRBV2 and TRBJ2-1; 10 bases align to TRBD2. Trimming at V came to 5 bases and at J to 4 bases, leaving 11 bases not matched to a gene. The CDR3 has 17 amino acids. CDR1 and CDR2 (germline): SNHLY, FYNNEI. This CDR3 reads CASSPSRTSGSYNEQFF. CDR3 DNA sequence: TGTGCCAGCAGTCCTAGCCGGACTAGCGGATCTTACAATGAGCAGTTCTTC.

The sample holds a few counts of this clonotype. The chain is built from TRBV20-1 and TRBJ2-1, with 7 positions matching TRBD2. This CDR3 is built from 16 residues. V lost 2 bases, J lost 0 bases, and 7 bases stayed unmatched. CDR1 and CDR2 (germline): DFQATT, SNEGSKA (reference sequence). CDR3 bases: TGCAGTGCTAGACGACTAGCCCTAAGCTCCTACAATGAGCAGTTCTTC. Translated, it gives CSARRLALSSYNEQFF.

This clonotype was recorded many times. V and J are TRBV11-3 and TRBJ1-4; 10 bases map to TRBD1. The CDR3 covers 14 residues. Germline V lookup: CDR1 SGHNT, CDR2 YENEEA. Trimming took 5 bases from V and 8 from J; bases not matched to a gene: 5. The CDR3 DNA reads TGTGCCAGCAGCAAGCCGGGACAGGGGGAAAAACTGTTTTTT. This sequence encodes CASSKPGQGEKLFF.

The table lists this clonotype with many counts. This chain connects TRBV9 to TRBJ2-5, with TRBD2 identical over 12 bases. This CDR3 region has 18 residues. The V and J ends lost 4 bases and 5 bases, in that order; junction bases with no gene match: 15. From germline, CDR1 is SGDLS and CDR2 YYNGEE. The CDR3 loop is CASSPSTSGSLFGETQYF. The CDR3, as DNA: TGTGCCAGCAGCCCCTCGACTAGCGGGAGTCTCTTTGGGGAGACCCAGTACTTC. The full variable domain, completed using reference TRBV9 and TRBJ2-5, is DSGVTQTPKHLITATGQRVTLRCSPRSGDLSVYWYQQSLDQGLQFLIQYYNGEERAKGNILERFSAQQFPDLHSELNLSSLELGDSALYFCASSPSTSGSLFGETQYFGPGTRLLVL.

This clonotype was counted between two and nine times. The gene calls are TRBV6-2 or TRBV6-3 and TRBJ2-1; 9 positions match TRBD2. The V segment lost 6 bases and the J segment 2 bases; nucleotides outside the gene matches: 5. The germline CDR1 and CDR2 sequences are MNHEY and SVGEGT. The CDR3 loop spans 15 amino acids. The CDR3 DNA follows: TGTGCCAGCAGGACCAGCGGGGGGCCCTACAATGAGCAGTTCTTC. Translation gives CASRTSGGPYNEQFF.

With respect to this clonotype: A much larger clonotype is one base distant, so this may be a read error. The rearrangement links TRBV30 to TRBJ1-2; TRBD1 might be the D (6 bases). Germline V gene sequence: CDR1 GTSNPN, CDR2 SVGIG (reference sequence). Trimming removed 0 bases at V and 12 bases at J, with 23 bases between. The CDR3 length is 15 residues. CDR3 nucleotide sequence: TGTGCCTGGAGTGTACGGTCCGGGGGGTCCAGGGGCCACACCTTC. It codes for CAWSVRSGGSRGHTF.

V gene TRBV7-3 combines with J gene TRBJ2-7; 8 positions agree with TRBD2. TRBJ2-1 matches the DNA end more closely, so the J call is doubtful. The CDR3 runs to 14 residues. Per germline, CDR1 SGHTA and CDR2 FQGTGA. The CDR3 protein is CASSFRAGAYEQFF. The DNA for the CDR3 is TGTGCCAGCAGCTTTAGAGCGGGAGCCTACGAGCAGTTCTTC.